A selection of T cell receptor beta chains follows, all from one sample in a study of beta chain features in type 1 diabetes. TCRdb's table, derived via immunoSEQ multiplex PCR, lists solely in-frame clones and lacks some. The table includes a few hundred thousand clones, about a fifth detected once. Sequencing was done on a sample of naive CD4+ T cells from blood. The source of these receptors is a woman aged 35 to 49 with type 1 diabetes. Both conserved end residues are part of each CDR3.

v_gene	j_gene	CDR3aa
TRBV4-3	TRBJ2-6	CASSQAGGAGANVLTF
TRBV15	TRBJ2-1	CATSRDTSGSRNYNEQFF
TRBV30	TRBJ1-2	CAWSSGDRGDGYTF
TRBV18	TRBJ1-2	CASSPQPGQGNYGYTF
TRBV10-3	TRBJ2-3	CAISDPNRGF
TRBV2	TRBJ2-1	CASSSYREGFF
TRBV30	TRBJ2-5	CAWRPGQGAQETQYF
TRBV18	TRBJ1-1	CASSGGVGTEAFF
TRBV2	TRBJ1-5	CASSEQGPQPQHF
TRBV15	TRBJ1-4	CATSRDQDRAEKLFF
TRBV4-3	TRBJ1-3	CASSQDGNRNTIYF
TRBV2	TRBJ2-7	CASSELVAPAGYEQYF
TRBV30	TRBJ2-6	CAWSYWTPGDAGANVLTF
TRBV29-1	TRBJ1-2	CSVMQGSDYGYTF
TRBV28	TRBJ2-5	CASSVGQGRQETQYF
TRBV19	TRBJ1-1	CAARQGMNTEAFF
TRBV5-1	TRBJ2-3	CASTGLAGEVGTDTQYF
TRBV5-1	TRBJ1-1	CASSLGADTEAFF
TRBV29-1	TRBJ1-1	CSVQRVGTEAFF
TRBV11-1	TRBJ2-1	CASSSWTSEEEQFF
TRBV29-1	TRBJ2-2	CSVAGQITGELFF
TRBV5-1	TRBJ2-1	CASSSGPGNNEQFF
TRBV4-3	TRBJ1-2	CASSPQLAGTDYGYTF
TRBV9	TRBJ2-5	CASSSGQSYQETQYF
TRBV7-9	TRBJ2-7	CASSPQVLYEQYF
TRBV27	TRBJ2-7	CASSLLTGWKSEQYF
TRBV7-9	TRBJ1-1	CASSSAGAAEAFF
TRBV4-1	TRBJ1-2	CASSQVVVIYGYTF
TRBV19	TRBJ1-5	CASSDVQGVGGQPQHF
TRBV7-9	TRBJ1-5	CASSLSGTGIGYQPQHF
TRBV9	TRBJ1-4	CASSVGDREKLFF
TRBV20-1	TRBJ1-2	CSATTNYGYTF
TRBV7-3	TRBJ2-1	CASSRDSQRLFF
TRBV28	TRBJ2-3	CASSLLAGGLRDTQYF
TRBV10-3	TRBJ2-3	CAIMDRGKDTQYF